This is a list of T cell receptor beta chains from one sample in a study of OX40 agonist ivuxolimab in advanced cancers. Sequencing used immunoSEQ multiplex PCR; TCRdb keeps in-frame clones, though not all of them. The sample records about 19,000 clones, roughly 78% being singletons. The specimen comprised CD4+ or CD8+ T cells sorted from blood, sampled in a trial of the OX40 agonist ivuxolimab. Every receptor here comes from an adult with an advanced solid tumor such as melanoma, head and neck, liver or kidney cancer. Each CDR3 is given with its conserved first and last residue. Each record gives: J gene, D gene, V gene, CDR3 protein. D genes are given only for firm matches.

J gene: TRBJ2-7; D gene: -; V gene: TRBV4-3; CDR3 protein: CASSQDGEASYEQYF
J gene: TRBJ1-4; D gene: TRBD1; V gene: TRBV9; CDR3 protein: CASSVDDRGGSEKLFF
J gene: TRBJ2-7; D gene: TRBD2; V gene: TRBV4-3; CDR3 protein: CASSLFSGGSYEQYF
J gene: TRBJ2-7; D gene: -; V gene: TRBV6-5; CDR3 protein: CASSYSDPAYEQYF
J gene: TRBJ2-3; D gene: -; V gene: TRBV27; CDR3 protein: CASTTMLGRGFSTDTQYF
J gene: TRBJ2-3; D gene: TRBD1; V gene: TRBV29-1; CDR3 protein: CSVVGTGETDTQYF
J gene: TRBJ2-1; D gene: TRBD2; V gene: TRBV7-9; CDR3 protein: CASSVSLAGLGNEQFF
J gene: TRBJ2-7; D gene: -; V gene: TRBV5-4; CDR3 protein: CASSSWTSADYEQYF
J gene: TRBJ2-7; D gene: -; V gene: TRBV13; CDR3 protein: CASSVQTEQYF
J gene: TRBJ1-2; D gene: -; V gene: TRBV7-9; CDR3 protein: CASSVAGHPNYGYTF
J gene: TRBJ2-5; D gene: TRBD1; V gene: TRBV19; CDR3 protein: CASSILQGAKETQYF
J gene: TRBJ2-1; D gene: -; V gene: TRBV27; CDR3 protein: CASSWGDSYNEQFF
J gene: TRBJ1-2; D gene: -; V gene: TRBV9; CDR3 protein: CASSVTTLGGSNYGYTF
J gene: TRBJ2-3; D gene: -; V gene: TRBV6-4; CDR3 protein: CASSDGGTSTDTQYF
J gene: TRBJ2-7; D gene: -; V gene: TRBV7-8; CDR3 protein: CASSSWDARTYEQYF
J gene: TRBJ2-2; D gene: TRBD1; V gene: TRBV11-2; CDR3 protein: CASSLGGQGVFTGELFF
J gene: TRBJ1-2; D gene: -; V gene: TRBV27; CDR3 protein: CASRHGYGYTF
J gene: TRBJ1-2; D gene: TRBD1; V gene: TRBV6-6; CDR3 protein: CASSPDRVEGYTF
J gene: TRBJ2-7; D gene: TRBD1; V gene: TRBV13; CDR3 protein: CASSSRTGSTYEQYF
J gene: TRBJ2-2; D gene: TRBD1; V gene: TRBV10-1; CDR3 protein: CASSGRPGQANTGELFF
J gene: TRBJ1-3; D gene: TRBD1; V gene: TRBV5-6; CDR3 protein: CATGTGSGNTIYF
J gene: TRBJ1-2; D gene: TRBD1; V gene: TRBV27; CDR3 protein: CASTPGTGGIYGYTF
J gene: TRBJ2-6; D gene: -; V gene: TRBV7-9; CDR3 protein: CASSTIVYQQSRANVLTF
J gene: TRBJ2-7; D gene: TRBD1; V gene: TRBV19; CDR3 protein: CASSAGQGHEQYF
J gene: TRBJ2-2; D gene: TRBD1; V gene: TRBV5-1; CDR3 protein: CASSLAGTGFANTGELFF
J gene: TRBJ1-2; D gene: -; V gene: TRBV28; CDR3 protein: CASSLRWNVGYTF
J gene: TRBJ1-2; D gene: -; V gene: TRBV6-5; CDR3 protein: CASNPNPTGSYGYTF
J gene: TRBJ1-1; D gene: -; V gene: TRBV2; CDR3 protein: CASSALRQATMNTEAFF
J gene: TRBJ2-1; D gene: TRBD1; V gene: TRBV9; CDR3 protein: CASSVSRGQVFHEQFF
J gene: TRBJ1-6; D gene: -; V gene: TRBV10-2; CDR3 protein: CATGSPRIHF
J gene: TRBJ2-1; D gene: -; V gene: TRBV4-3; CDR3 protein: CASSQPIGGEQFF
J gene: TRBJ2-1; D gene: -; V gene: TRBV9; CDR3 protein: CASSLPSSYNEQFF
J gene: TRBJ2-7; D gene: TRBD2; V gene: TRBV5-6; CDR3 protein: CASSPLGSGVSYEQYF
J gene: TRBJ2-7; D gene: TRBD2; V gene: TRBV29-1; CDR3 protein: CSVFLSGSLTRYEQYF
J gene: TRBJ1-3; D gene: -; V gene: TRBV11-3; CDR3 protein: CASSSLRDWGSGNTIYF